This TCR beta chain was identified in a study of blood T cells in healthy people across ages. Study results and limitations: Per-million-T-cell TCR beta diversity fell roughly linearly with age. With naive T cell percentage, TCR beta diversity showed a strong correlation.

Together with a sample-barcoded 5' primer, a J-beta primer mix was included in a second PCR lasting about 6 to 11 cycles. Each CDR3 protein gets one entry after TCRdb re-called the 5' RACE reads with MiXCR. The sample carries over 600,000 distinct CDR3 sequences, about 21% recorded once. Researchers collected 9.5 to 10 milliliters of peripheral blood from every single donor. Every sample gave at least 5.5 micrograms of total RNA when it was extracted. CDR1 is MDHEN and CDR2 is SYDVKM in the germline V gene. CDR3 length equals 13 residues. Trimming cost V 4 bases and J 5 bases; bases outside gene matches: 4. As concerns this clonotype: Antigen specificity is unknown.

This sequence originates from a man in his 70s in good health. The specimen sequenced was blood. The gene calls are TRBV28 and TRBJ2-7, with 8 bases matching TRBD1. Here the CDR3 DNA reads TGTGCCAGCAGTTCCGGCAGGGGGCACGAGCAGTACTTC. It yields the protein CASSSGRGHEQYF.